These 26 T cell receptor beta chains originate from one sample sequenced in a study of cytomegalovirus exposure and HLA in healthy donors. The PCR made use of 60 Vbeta and 13 Jbeta primers. The protocol was immunoSEQ multiplex PCR, while the TCRdb copy is restricted to in-frame clones and leaves out a portion. The repertoire has around 100,000 clones, roughly three quarters of them found once; the top ten carry roughly 19%. The sequenced material came from PBMCs. The receptor source for this set is a woman in her sixties or seventies in good health and CMV-seropositive.

J is TRBJ1-5 and V is TRBV1; TRBD1, as called in the table, went unchecked against the DNA. TRBV1 represents a pseudogene. The CDR3 spans 17 residues. The CDR3 loop reads CTSSQDRGRARNQPQHF. The DNA of the CDR3 is TGCACCAGCAGCCAAGATAGGGGCAGGGCACGCAATCAGCCCCAGCATTTT.

This sequence joins TRBV4-1 and TRBJ2-7; 7 bases match TRBD1. Germline values: CDR1 MGHRA, CDR2 YSYEKL. V shed 2 bases and J 4 bases; nucleotides not matched to a gene: 8. The CDR3 contains 15 residues. CDR3 sequence: CASSQRETGTYEQYF. CDR3 DNA: TGCGCCAGCAGCCAAAGGGAGACAGGGACGTACGAGCAGTACTTC.

This clone was counted only a few times. The genes are TRBV10-2 and TRBJ2-7; D is uncertain. This CDR3 has 12 residues. V was pared by 6 bases and J by 4 bases, with 10 bases between. Germline V CDR1 and CDR2: WSHSY, SAAADI. The CDR3 sequence is CASSGDTYEQYF. CDR3 bases: TGCGCCAGCAGCGGTGACACTTACGAGCAGTACTTC.

The chain recombines TRBV30 with TRBJ2-7, with TRBD2 matching 7 bases. The CDR3 is 14 residues long. Germline CDR1 GTSNPN, CDR2 SVGIG (reference sequence). The junction had 3 bases not matched to a gene; V was cut back by 0 bases and J by 1 base. The CDR3 reads CAWSVQAGSYEQYF. CDR3 DNA sequence: TGTGCCTGGAGTGTACAAGCGGGGTCCTACGAGCAGTACTTC. Full variable domain (outside the CDR3, taken from reference TRBV30 and TRBJ2-7): SQTIHQWPATLVQPVGSPLSLECTVEGTSNPNLYWYRQAAGRGLQLLFYSVGIGQISSEVPQNLSASRPQDRQFILSSKKLLLSDSGFYLCAWSVQAGSYEQYFGPGTRLTVT.

In nucleotides, the CDR3 is TGTGCCATCAGTGAGGGTATTGCGGGAGGAGACGAGCAGTACTTC. It specifies CAISEGIAGGDEQYF. This chain joins TRBV10-3 and TRBJ2-7; 8 bases fit TRBD2. V dropped 2 bases and J dropped 5; count of bases not matched to a gene: 8. There are 15 residues in the CDR3. Germline assignment: CDR1 ENHRY and CDR2 SYGVKD.

The DNA for the CDR3 is TGTGCCAGCTCACCAAATAGCATAAGCAGCGGACCTGAAGCTTTCTTT. Protein product: CASSPNSISSGPEAFF. The chain couples TRBV18 to TRBJ1-1, with unresolved D. The CDR3 has 16 residues. The germline gives CDR1 KGHSH, CDR2 LQKENI. Trimming left V 2 bases short and J 6 bases short, with 19 bases between. The full variable domain, with the rest looked up from reference TRBV18 and TRBJ1-1, is NAGVMQNPRHLVRRRGQEARLRCSPMKGHSHVYWYRQLPEEGLKFMVYLQKENIIDESGMPKERFSAEFPKEGPSILRIQQVVRGDSAAYFCASSPNSISSGPEAFFGQGTRLTVV.

The chain uses TRBV7-9 and TRBJ2-6; D is ambiguous. V was shortened by 1 base and J by 0 bases, with 7 bases between the two germline ends. Per germline, CDR1 SEHNR and CDR2 FQNEAQ (reference sequence). The CDR3 extends over 16 amino acids. This CDR3 is CASSLGQISGANVLTF. The CDR3 region has the DNA TGTGCCAGCAGCTTAGGCCAGATCTCTGGGGCCAACGTCCTGACTTTC.

The chain carries TRBV4-2 and TRBJ1-5; TRBD1 matches at 7 bases. The CDR3 is 14 residues long. Trimming removed 1 base from V and 4 bases from J; junction bases left unmatched: 1. CDR1 LGHNA and CDR2 YNFKEQ come from the germline V gene. The CDR3 DNA sequence: TGTGCCAGCAGCCAAGTGACAGGGAATCAGCCCCAGCATTTT. It translates to CASSQVTGNQPQHF.

The rearrangement links TRBV5-4 to TRBJ2-1, with 9 bases identical to TRBD2. The CDR3 totals 15 residues. Trimming at V came to 2 bases and at J to 2 bases, leaving 2 bases not matched to a gene. Looked up from germline, CDR1 is SGHNT and CDR2 is YYREEE (reference sequence). The CDR3 protein is CASSLGGRAYNEQFF. CDR3 nucleotide sequence: TGTGCCAGCAGCTTAGGCGGGAGGGCCTACAATGAGCAGTTCTTC.

This clone was counted once. The rearrangement uses TRBV4-1 and TRBJ1-2; D unclear. Germline loops: CDR1 MGHRA, CDR2 YSYEKL. V was shortened by 0 bases and J by 0 bases, with 11 bases between the two germline ends. The CDR3 runs 16 residues. CDR3 DNA: TGCGCCAGCAGCCAAGAGCGTATCACTACTAACTATGGCTACACCTTC. Translated, it gives CASSQERITTNYGYTF.

This clone showed up just once. The chain joins TRBV30 to TRBJ2-7; 8 bases agree with TRBD2. Germline trimming cut 2 bases from V and 5 bases from J; bases unmatched to any gene: 5. Germline assignment: CDR1 GTSNPN and CDR2 SVGIG (reference sequence). This CDR3 spans 13 amino acids. In DNA, the CDR3 is TGTGCCTGGAGTCGGGGCGGGAGGAACGAGCAGTACTTC. Residues: CAWSRGGRNEQYF. The full variable domain, its missing parts supplied by reference TRBV30 and TRBJ2-7, is SQTIHQWPATLVQPVGSPLSLECTVEGTSNPNLYWYRQAAGRGLQLLFYSVGIGQISSEVPQNLSASRPQDRQFILSSKKLLLSDSGFYLCAWSRGGRNEQYFGPGTRLTVT.

This rearrangement joins TRBV6-1 to TRBJ1-5; TRBD1 agrees at 9 bases. This CDR3 has 15 amino acids. Germline lookup yields CDR1 MNHNS and CDR2 SASEGT. J gave up 3 bases and V 4 bases, and 4 bases lay outside the gene matches. Here the CDR3 reads CASSADRGHNQPQHF. DNA for the CDR3: TGTGCCAGCAGTGCGGACAGGGGTCACAATCAGCCCCAGCATTTT.

The chain uses TRBV6-5 and TRBJ1-5, with 8 positions matching TRBD1. CDR3 length equals 12 residues. Looked up from germline, CDR1 is MNHEY and CDR2 is SVGAGI. The V gene end was trimmed by 5 bases and the J gene end by 9 bases; junction bases not matched to a gene: 3. Here the CDR3 DNA reads TGTGCCAGCAGTGGACAGGGAGGGCCCCAGCATTTT. Its translation is CASSGQGGPQHF.

V and J are TRBV7-9 and TRBJ2-7; D unclear. V was trimmed by 1 base and J by 2 bases, leaving 9 bases between them. CDR3 size: 14 residues. Germline V lookup: CDR1 SEHNR, CDR2 FQNEAQ (reference sequence). The CDR3 loop is CASSLGSLPYEQYF. CDR3 nucleotides: TGTGCCAGCAGCTTAGGGAGTTTACCCTACGAGCAGTACTTC.

This clone has just one count. The chain uses TRBV10-3 and TRBJ2-7; possibly TRBD2 for D (5 bases). The germline V gene encodes CDR1 ENHRY and CDR2 SYGVKD. The V end lost 10 bases, the J end lost 0 bases, and 16 bases lay between the germline ends. CDR3 length: 14 residues. CDR3 DNA: TGTGCCACCTCGCGGGCCCCAATCTCCTACGAGCAGTACTTC. Translation gives CATSRAPISYEQYF.

This chain joins TRBV6-1 and TRBJ2-4, with 9 bases aligning to TRBD1. The germline CDR1 and CDR2 sequences are MNHNS and SASEGT. Trimming took 6 bases from V and 3 from J; bases not matched to a gene: 0. The CDR3 is made up of 13 amino acids. The CDR3 DNA reads TGTGCCAGCAGGACAGGGGGCAAAAACATTCAGTACTTC. It yields the protein CASRTGGKNIQYF.

V and J are TRBV7-6 and TRBJ2-5; a possible D gene is TRBD1 (6 bases). Germline values: CDR1 SGHVS, CDR2 FNYEAQ. The CDR3 contains 14 residues. The germline V and J ends were trimmed by 5 bases and 0 bases, with 10 bases remaining between them. The chain's CDR3 is CASSKQGHQETQYF. The CDR3 DNA reads as TGTGCCAGCAGCAAACAGGGCCACCAAGAGACCCAGTACTTC.

This chain joins TRBV2 and TRBJ1-5; 7 positions agree with TRBD1. The ends lost 6 bases at V and 9 bases at J; junction bases unmatched: 14. Germline values: CDR1 SNHLY, CDR2 FYNNEI. This CDR3 is built from 15 residues. CDR3 in amino acids: CASSPGQARVAPQHF. The CDR3 DNA is TGTGCCAGCAGCCCCGGACAGGCCAGGGTTGCGCCCCAGCATTTT.

The gene calls are TRBV30 and TRBJ2-2, with D possibly being TRBD2 (6 bases). The germline gives CDR1 GTSNPN, CDR2 SVGIG (reference sequence). V gave up 0 bases and J gave up 6 bases, with 17 bases separating them. CDR3 size: 16 residues. This chain's CDR3 is CAWSVRGSGGSGELFF. For the CDR3, the DNA is TGTGCCTGGAGTGTACGAGGGTCCGGAGGGTCCGGGGAGCTGTTTTTT.

The chain joins TRBV9 to TRBJ1-5; 10 bases are shared with TRBD1. Germline values: CDR1 SGDLS, CDR2 YYNGEE. This CDR3 is 15 amino acids long. J lost 4 bases, V lost 4 bases, and 5 bases had no gene match. CDR3 DNA: TGTGCCAGCAGCCGGACAGGGGGGACGAATCAGCCCCAGCATTTT. Translation: CASSRTGGTNQPQHF.

The V gene is TRBV5-4, the J gene TRBJ2-7; 7 nucleotides line up with TRBD1. CDR1 SGHNT and CDR2 YYREEE come from the germline V gene (reference sequence). The junction had 6 bases not matched to a gene; V was cut back by 4 bases and J by 2 bases. The CDR3 spans 14 residues. CDR3 region: CASSPGTATYEQYF. The CDR3 bases are TGTGCCAGCAGCCCCGGGACAGCAACCTACGAGCAGTACTTC.

The chain is built from TRBV18 and TRBJ2-1; TRBD2 might be the D (5 bases). Germline-derived CDR1 and CDR2 are KGHSH and LQKENI. The CDR3 loop spans 11 amino acids. With 3 bases removed from V and 9 bases from J, the gap between germline ends came to 6 bases. The CDR3 DNA is TGTGCCAGCTCACCGGGAGTTGAGCAGTTCTTC. Residues: CASSPGVEQFF. Looking up the rest from reference TRBV18 and TRBJ2-1 gives the full variable domain: NAGVMQNPRHLVRRRGQEARLRCSPMKGHSHVYWYRQLPEEGLKFMVYLQKENIIDESGMPKERFSAEFPKEGPSILRIQQVVRGDSAAYFCASSPGVEQFFGPGTRLTVL.

CDR3 nucleotides: TGTGCCAGCAGCGTCGACAGCGATCACACAGATACGCAGTATTTT. Encoded protein: CASSVDSDHTDTQYF. This chain joins TRBV9 and TRBJ2-3; D may be TRBD1 (5 bases). The V end lost 2 bases, the J end lost 2 bases, and 12 bases lay between the germline ends. Germline CDR1 and CDR2: SGDLS and YYNGEE. The CDR3 runs 15 residues.

The chain recombines TRBV5-1 with TRBJ2-2; D not resolved. The germline V gene has CDR1 SGHRS and CDR2 YFSETQ. The ends were cut back, 5 bases at V and 2 bases at J, with 10 bases in the middle. This CDR3 is 14 amino acids long. The CDR3 loop reads CASRKRVNTGELFF. The DNA for the CDR3 is TGCGCCAGCAGAAAGCGAGTCAACACCGGGGAGCTGTTTTTT.

The chain couples TRBV11-2 to TRBJ2-2; TRBD2 aligns across 14 bases. The ends lost 4 bases at V and 6 bases at J; junction bases unmatched: 1. This CDR3 is built from 15 residues. The germline V gene encodes CDR1 SGHAT and CDR2 FQNNGV. This CDR3 is CASSSGLAGAGELFF. In nucleotides, the CDR3 is TGTGCCAGCAGCTCGGGACTAGCGGGAGCCGGGGAGCTGTTTTTT.

Written as DNA, the CDR3 is TGTGCCAGCAGCGCAGGGACAGGGAATAACTATGGCTACACCTTC. The encoded protein is CASSAGTGNNYGYTF. The chain couples TRBV5-4 to TRBJ1-2, with 9 bases aligning to TRBD1. The CDR3 runs 15 residues. Germline CDR1 reads SGHNT; CDR2 reads YYREEE (reference sequence). V gave up 4 bases and J gave up 1 base; unmatched junction bases: 5.